The next 30 T cell receptor beta chains were all read from a single sample in a study of early T cells in non-severe SARS-CoV-2 infection. MiXCR, run by TCRdb on the 5' RACE reads, gives a single entry per CDR3 protein. The sample shows some 40,000 distinct CDR3 sequences, just under 4% of them seen only once. The sequenced material came from whole blood. These receptors were obtained from an adult who was a healthcare worker with PCR-confirmed SARS-CoV-2 infection or an uninfected control (not recorded which).

This clonotype was counted many times. The chain uses TRBV19 and TRBJ1-1; D is perhaps TRBD1 (5 bases). The germline V gene encodes CDR1 LNHDA and CDR2 SQIVND (reference sequence). Trimming pared 4 bases from V and 11 bases from J, leaving 20 bases between. There are 14 residues in the CDR3. CDR3 protein: CASSRTQTGRWAFF. CDR3 sequence (DNA): TGTGCCAGTAGTAGAACCCAAACAGGCCGATGGGCTTTCTTT.

V and J are TRBV20-1 and TRBJ1-2; a possible D gene is TRBD1 (5 bases). Germline V gene data show CDR1 as DFQATT and CDR2 as SNEGSKA (reference sequence). Between the trimmed V and J ends, which lost 4 bases and 0 bases, there was a span of 15 bases. The CDR3 spans 15 residues. The CDR3 here is CSATGAGGSNYGYTF. Here the CDR3 DNA reads TGCAGTGCTACGGGAGCCGGGGGATCTAACTATGGCTACACCTTC.

The sample holds many counts of this clonotype. The chain combines TRBV11-2 with TRBJ2-1; 9 positions agree with TRBD1. The CDR3 is 15 amino acids. In germline, CDR1 is SGHAT, CDR2 FQNNGV. V dropped 5 bases and J dropped 12; count of bases not matched to a gene: 14. For the CDR3, the DNA is TGTGCCAGCAGCATGGGGGACAGGGCTAGCTCTGGGCAGTTCTTC. Encoded protein: CASSMGDRASSGQFF.

This clonotype was recorded many times. The gene calls are TRBV29-1 and TRBJ2-3; possible D gene TRBD1, 5 bases. With 0 bases removed from V and 1 base from J, the gap between germline ends came to 5 bases. This CDR3 region has 13 residues. Looked up from germline, CDR1 is SQVTM and CDR2 is ANQGSEA. The DNA of the CDR3 is TGCAGCGTTGAAGAAGGGGGCACAGATACGCAGTATTTT. It yields the protein CSVEEGGTDTQYF.

V usage is TRBV7-9 and J usage is TRBJ1-2; D may be TRBD1 (6 bases). CDR1 SEHNR and CDR2 FQNEAQ come from the germline V gene (reference sequence). There are 16 residues in the CDR3. Trimming cost V 5 bases and J 0 bases, with 16 bases left between them. The CDR3 region is CASSPRGGFTNYGYTF. As DNA, the CDR3 is TGTGCCAGCAGCCCCCGAGGGGGGTTCACTAACTATGGCTACACCTTC.

This clonotype was seen at least ten times. The chain combines TRBV3-1 with TRBJ2-1, with D possibly called TRBD1 or TRBD2 (6 bases each). The germline V and J ends were trimmed by 5 bases and 8 bases, with 16 bases remaining between them. Germline assignment: CDR1 LGHDT and CDR2 YNNKEL (reference sequence). CDR3 size: 14 residues. The CDR3 DNA reads as TGTGCCAGCAGCGCTTTAGGGGGGCGACATGAGCAGTTCTTC. This translates into CASSALGGRHEQFF.

This clonotype was observed at least ten times. CDR3 in DNA: TGCAGTGCTAGGGGGACTAGCGGGAGCTTCTATGAGCAGTTCTTC. Translating gives CSARGTSGSFYEQFF. The rearrangement joins TRBV20-1 to TRBJ2-1; 14 bases line up with TRBD2. Germline V CDR1 and CDR2: DFQATT, SNEGSKA (reference sequence). V lost 3 bases and J lost 8; bases outside the gene matches: 6. The CDR3 consists of 15 residues.

This clonotype was seen at least ten times. This rearrangement joins TRBV10-3 to TRBJ2-7, with TRBD1 identical over 7 bases. Trimming removed 6 bases from V and 2 bases from J; junction bases left unmatched: 13. The CDR3 consists of 16 residues. Germline CDR1 is ENHRY and CDR2 is SYGVKD. The CDR3 DNA sequence: TGTGCCATCAGACCGGACTCTGGGCAGGGGGCCTACGAGCAGTACTTC. Translation gives CAIRPDSGQGAYEQYF.

This clonotype came up many times. The chain links TRBV27 to TRBJ2-7; 9 positions match TRBD2. CDR3 length equals 14 residues. Germline V gene lookup returns CDR1 MNHEY and CDR2 SMNVEV (reference sequence). V lost 5 bases to trimming and J lost 7 bases; unmatched junction nucleotides: 9. The CDR3 protein is CASSVAGGPREQYF. The CDR3 DNA follows: TGTGCCAGCAGTGTCGCGGGAGGGCCACGGGAGCAGTACTTC.

This clonotype was seen only once. Possible read error: a much larger clone is one base away. The V and J genes are TRBV20-1 and TRBJ1-5, with TRBD1 as a possible D gene (6 bases). CDR1 and CDR2 from the germline V gene are DFQATT and SNEGSKA (reference sequence). V was trimmed by 6 bases and J by 3 bases, leaving 12 bases between them. The CDR3 extends over 13 amino acids. Here the CDR3 reads CSAMDRINQPQHF. The CDR3 DNA reads as TGCAGTGCCATGGACAGAATCAATCAGCCCCAGCATTTT.

This clonotype was counted many times. This chain connects TRBV9 to TRBJ2-3; TRBD2 matches at 11 bases. V was clipped by 0 bases and J by 4 bases; unmatched bases: 7. The CDR3 spans 17 residues. The germline CDR1 and CDR2 sequences are SGDLS and YYNGEE. CDR3 region: CASSVEASGRNADTQYF. The CDR3 DNA reads TGTGCCAGCAGCGTAGAGGCTAGCGGGAGGAATGCAGATACGCAGTATTTT.

This clonotype was seen at least ten times. The rearrangement links TRBV10-2 to TRBJ2-1; tentatively, D is TRBD2 (6 bases). Trimming removed 7 bases at V and 9 bases at J, with 13 bases between. CDR3 length: 12 residues. Germline CDR1 is WSHSY and CDR2 is SAAADI. Written as DNA, the CDR3 is TGCGCCAGCACTGCATCGGGAGTTGAGCAGTTCTTC. This translates into CASTASGVEQFF.

This clonotype appeared a few times. The rearrangement links TRBV11-1 to TRBJ2-2; D uncertain. Trimming cost V 3 bases and J 4 bases, with 9 bases left between them. CDR3 size: 14 residues. Germline V gene sequence: CDR1 SGHAT, CDR2 FQDESV (reference sequence). In nucleotides, the CDR3 is TGTGCCAGCAGCTTGGGATCTCCCACCGGGGAGCTGTTTTTT. It encodes CASSLGSPTGELFF. Filled out from reference TRBV11-1 and TRBJ2-2, the complete variable domain reads EAEVAQSPRYKITEKSQAVAFWCDPISGHATLYWYRQILGQGPELLVQFQDESVVDDSQLPKDRFSAERLKGVDSTLKIQPAELGDSAMYLCASSLGSPTGELFFGEGSRLTVL.

Many counts were recorded for this clonotype. The V and J genes are TRBV6-1 and TRBJ2-7; TRBD2 matches at 8 bases. The V gene's germline CDR1 is MNHNS and CDR2 SASEGT. The CDR3 is 13 residues long. V dropped 6 bases and J dropped 6; count of bases not matched to a gene: 7. The DNA for the CDR3 is TGTGCCAGCAGCAGCGGGAGTAGGAGCGAGCAGTACGTC. Translated: CASSSGSRSEQYV.

This clonotype was seen at least ten times. The genes are TRBV12-3 or TRBV12-4 and TRBJ1-6; D unresolved. V lost 3 bases and J 4 bases, leaving 7 bases between the germline ends. There are 14 residues in the CDR3. CDR3 sequence reads: CASSFLEYNSPLHF. In DNA form, the CDR3 reads TGTGCCAGCAGTTTTTTGGAATATAATTCACCCCTCCACTTT.

Only a few counts were recorded for this clonotype. The chain recombines TRBV5-4 with TRBJ2-3; possible D gene TRBD1, 5 bases. Trimming cost V 4 bases and J 4 bases, with 13 bases left between them. The length of the CDR3 is 14 residues. Germline V gene sequence: CDR1 SGHNT, CDR2 YYREEE (reference sequence). DNA of the CDR3: TGTGCCAGCAGCAAACACCAGGGTTCAGATACGCAGTATTTT. It specifies CASSKHQGSDTQYF.

This clonotype was recorded many times. The chain is built from TRBV6-6 and TRBJ1-1; perhaps TRBD1 as D (6 bases). V was pared by 6 bases and J by 10 bases, with 18 bases between. This CDR3 has 13 residues. From germline, CDR1 is MNHNY and CDR2 SVGAGI (reference sequence). The CDR3 sequence is CASSSTGGSIAFF. The CDR3, as DNA: TGTGCCAGCAGCTCTACCGGGGGCTCTATAGCTTTCTTT.

The chain recombines TRBV7-2 with TRBJ2-1; TRBD2 matches at 10 bases. Germline CDR1 reads SGHTA; CDR2 reads FQGNSA. After removal of 1 base from V and 7 bases from J, the junction contained 7 bases not matched to a gene. There are 16 residues in the CDR3. This CDR3 is CASSLGSGRGWNEQFF. In DNA form, the CDR3 reads TGTGCCAGCAGCTTAGGGAGCGGGAGGGGATGGAATGAGCAGTTCTTC.

In its sample, this clonotype was seen many times. This sequence joins TRBV7-8 and TRBJ2-3, with unresolved D. Germline V lookup: CDR1 SGHVS, CDR2 FQNEAQ. Trimming took off 0 bases at V and 4 bases at J, with 11 bases between the two ends. CDR3 length equals 15 residues. The CDR3 protein is CASSLAGRAPDTQYF. The CDR3 DNA is TGTGCCAGCAGCTTAGCGGGCCGGGCCCCAGATACGCAGTATTTT. Full variable domain (outside the CDR3, taken from reference TRBV7-8 and TRBJ2-3): GAGVSQSPRYKVAKRGQDVALRCDPISGHVSLFWYQQALGQGPEFLTYFQNEAQLDKSGLPSDRFFAERPEGSVSTLKIQRTQQEDSAVYLCASSLAGRAPDTQYFGPGTRLTVL.

This clonotype was picked up a small number of times. CDR3 DNA sequence: TGCGCCAGCAGCACAACTAGCGGGACGGATACGCAGTATTTT. Its translation: CASSTTSGTDTQYF. J is TRBJ2-3 and V is TRBV5-1; 10 bases agree with TRBD2. The germline V gene encodes CDR1 SGHRS and CDR2 YFSETQ. V dropped 4 bases and J dropped 6; count of bases not matched to a gene: 5. This CDR3 has 14 amino acids.

This clonotype was seen ten or more times. This chain connects TRBV7-2 to TRBJ2-1, with 8 bases lining up with TRBD2. V shed 0 bases and J 1 base; nucleotides not matched to a gene: 2. Germline CDR1 and CDR2: SGHTA and FQGNSA. This CDR3 has 16 residues. DNA for the CDR3: TGTGCCAGCAGCTTAGCGGCTAGCGGGTCCTACAATGAGCAGTTCTTC. This sequence encodes CASSLAASGSYNEQFF.

A few counts support this clonotype. The chain joins TRBV20-1 to TRBJ2-3, with TRBD1 matching over 8 bases. From germline, CDR1 is DFQATT and CDR2 SNEGSKA (reference sequence). The CDR3 loop spans 14 amino acids. Unmatched junction bases numbered 4, after V lost 3 bases and J lost 2 bases. CDR3 in amino acids: CSARDRVYTDTQYF. CDR3 coding DNA: TGCAGTGCTAGGGACAGGGTATACACAGATACGCAGTATTTT.

Sample share makes this clonotype medium-sized. The rearrangement uses TRBV29-1 and TRBJ1-3, with D possibly being TRBD1 (5 bases). This CDR3 contains 13 residues. Trimming left V 7 bases short and J 1 base short, with 11 bases between. Germline V lookup: CDR1 SQVTM, CDR2 ANQGSEA. CDR3 in DNA: TGCAGCGCAGACCAGGGATCTGGAAACACCATATATTTT. This encodes CSADQGSGNTIYF. The variable domain in full, completed from reference TRBV29-1 and TRBJ1-3, reads SAVISQKPSRDICQRGTSLTIQCQVDSQVTMMFWYRQQPGQSLTLIATANQGSEATYESGFVIDKFPISRPNLTFSTLTVSNMSPEDSSIYLCSADQGSGNTIYFGEGSWLTVV.

This clonotype was seen a few times. The V gene is TRBV3-1, the J gene TRBJ2-3; the D gene could be TRBD1 or TRBD2 (5 bases each). Germline CDR1 and CDR2: LGHDT and YNNKEL (reference sequence). V lost 4 bases and J 10 bases, leaving 15 bases between the germline ends. This CDR3 contains 13 residues. CDR3 DNA: TGTGCCAGCAGCCTACCGGGACCCCAGCCGCAGTATTTT. Translated: CASSLPGPQPQYF.

This clonotype came up many times. CDR3 region: CASSLAGTSYEQYF. The CDR3, as DNA: TGCGCCAGCAGCCTAGCGGGAACCTCCTACGAGCAGTACTTC. This chain connects TRBV5-1 to TRBJ2-7, with 9 positions matching TRBD2. J gave up 0 bases and V 4 bases, and 2 bases lay outside the gene matches. The CDR3 consists of 14 residues. Germline CDR1 and CDR2: SGHRS and YFSETQ. Together with reference TRBV5-1 and TRBJ2-7, the CDR3 gives the full variable domain: KAGVTQTPRYLIKTRGQQVTLSCSPISGHRSVSWYQQTPGQGLQFLFEYFSETQRNKGNFPGRFSGRQFSNSRSEMNVSTLELGDSALYLCASSLAGTSYEQYFGPGTRLTVT.

On this clonotype: A much bigger clone sits one base away, suggesting this may be a read error. This chain uses TRBV27 with TRBJ1-4; D gene unclear. Trimming cost V 4 bases and J 0 bases, with 12 bases left between them. Germline V gives CDR1 MNHEY, CDR2 SMNVEV (reference sequence). CDR3 size: 16 residues. The CDR3 DNA follows: TGTGCCAGCAGTTCCCATTTGGGGACAACTAATGAAAAACTGTTTTTT. Encoded protein: CASSSHLGTTNEKLFF.

This clonotype was observed many times. The rearrangement uses TRBV7-2 and TRBJ2-2, with D perhaps TRBD1 (5 bases). This CDR3 spans 17 amino acids. Germline CDR1 and CDR2: SGHTA and FQGNSA. The V and J ends lost 1 base and 6 bases respectively, with 18 bases between them. The CDR3 nucleotides read TGTGCCAGCAGCTTAGTCCTGGGGCGCATCGGGCCCGGGGAGCTGTTTTTT. Residues: CASSLVLGRIGPGELFF.

This clonotype was detected ten times or more. The chain has TRBV20-1 and TRBJ2-4; D uncertain. The V gene lost 1 base and the J gene lost 8 bases, with 12 bases spanning the gap. The CDR3 has 13 amino acids. Germline-derived CDR1 and CDR2 are DFQATT and SNEGSKA (reference sequence). The CDR3 DNA reads as TGCAGTGCTAGAGTGGACCCCTTAGACATTCAGTACTTC. This sequence encodes CSARVDPLDIQYF.

This chain connects TRBV18 to TRBJ1-2; 7 bases align to TRBD1. This CDR3 contains 16 residues. Germline CDR1 reads KGHSH; CDR2 reads LQKENI. J was trimmed by 0 bases and V by 3 bases; bases with no gene match: 7. CDR3 sequence reads: CASSPYTGESNYGYTF. The CDR3 DNA reads TGTGCCAGCTCACCCTACACAGGGGAGTCTAACTATGGCTACACCTTC.

Many counts were recorded for this clonotype. J is TRBJ2-3 and V is TRBV7-8; TRBD1 matches 7 bases. This CDR3 spans 14 amino acids. The junction had 5 bases not matched to a gene; V was cut back by 6 bases and J by 2 bases. The germline gives CDR1 SGHVS, CDR2 FQNEAQ. Here the CDR3 reads CASRQGTDTDTQYF. The DNA for the CDR3 is TGTGCCAGCAGACAGGGGACAGACACAGATACGCAGTATTTT.